This T cell receptor beta chain was retrieved from a study of blood T cell repertoires in COVID-19. Study-wide background: Acute and convalescent COVID-19 specimens originated in the United States, Italy and Spain. The analysed material was cDNA or gDNA that came from T cells, B-cell-depleted T cells, or PBMCs.

Sequenced by immunoSEQ multiplex PCR; TCRdb stores in-frame clones only, minus some. The sample gives 250,000 to 300,000 clones, approximately 87% of which show up once; roughly 4.6% is in the top ten. CDR1 is LGHDT, CDR2 YNNKEL, per germline (reference sequence). The CDR3 is made up of 17 amino acids. Trimming cost V 1 base and J 5 bases; bases outside gene matches: 8. The clonotype comes from a man between 60 and 70 years old who had recovered from COVID-19. Sequencing was carried out using peripheral blood. The chain has TRBV3-1 (or the pseudogene TRBV3-2) and TRBJ2-3, with 11 bases fitting TRBD2. The CDR3 is CASSQARLAGGRDTQYF. CDR3 bases: TGTGCCAGCAGCCAAGCCCGGCTAGCGGGGGGTCGAGATACGCAGTATTTT.